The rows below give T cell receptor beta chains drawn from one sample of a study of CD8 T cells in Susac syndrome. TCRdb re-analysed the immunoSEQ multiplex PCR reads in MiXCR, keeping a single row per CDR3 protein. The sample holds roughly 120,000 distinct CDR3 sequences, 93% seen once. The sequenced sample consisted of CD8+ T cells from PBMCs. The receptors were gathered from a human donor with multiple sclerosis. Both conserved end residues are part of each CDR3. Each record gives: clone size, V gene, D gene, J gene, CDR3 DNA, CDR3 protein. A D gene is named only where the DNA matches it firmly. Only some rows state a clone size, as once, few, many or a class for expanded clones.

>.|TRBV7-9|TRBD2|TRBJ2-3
TGTGCCAGCAGCTTCCCGACTAGCGGGGGGGACACAGATACGCAGTATTTT
CASSFPTSGGDTDTQYF
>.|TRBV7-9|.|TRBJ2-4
TGTGCCAGCAGCTTAGAGGGGAAAAACATTCAGTACTTC
CASSLEGKNIQYF
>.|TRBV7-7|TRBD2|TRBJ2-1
TGTGCTAGCAGCCCCGGCCGCGGGAGATACAATGAGCAGTTCTTC
CASSPGRGRYNEQFF
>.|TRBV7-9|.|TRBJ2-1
TGTGCCAGCAGCTTAGTCGGGAGTGGTACCAATGAGCAGTTCTTC
CASSLVGSGTNEQFF
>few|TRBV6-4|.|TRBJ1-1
TGTGCCAGCAGTGACAGGGTGAACACTGAAGCTTTCTTT
CASSDRVNTEAFF
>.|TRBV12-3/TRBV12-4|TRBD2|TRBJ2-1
TGTGCCAGCAGCAGACTAGCGGGAGCTGGTGAGCAGTTCTTC
CASSRLAGAGEQFF
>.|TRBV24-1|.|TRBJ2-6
TGTGCCACCAGTGATTTGCAGGGGAGTGGGGCCAACGTCCTGACTTTC
CATSDLQGSGANVLTF
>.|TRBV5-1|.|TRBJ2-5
TGCGCCAGCAGCCCTATGGCGAGGGGAGAGACCCAGTACTTC
CASSPMARGETQYF
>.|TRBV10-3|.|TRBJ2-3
TGTGCCATCAGTGAGTCGATCGGAGGGGAAGGGCTTACGCAGTATTTT
CAISESIGGEGLTQYF
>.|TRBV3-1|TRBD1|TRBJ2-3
TGTGCCAGCAGCCAAGATCTACAGGGGACAGATACGCAGTATTTT
CASSQDLQGTDTQYF
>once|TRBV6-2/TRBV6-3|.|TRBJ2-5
TGTGCCAGCAGTTACTCGGCTAGTACTGGGCAAGAGACCCAGTACTTC
CASSYSASTGQETQYF
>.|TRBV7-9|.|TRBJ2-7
TGTGCCAGCAGCTTAGCGAGGGGGGAGCAGTACTTC
CASSLARGEQYF
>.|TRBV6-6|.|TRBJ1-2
TGTGCCAGCAGTTCGGGGGAGGCCTACTATGGCTACACCTTC
CASSSGEAYYGYTF
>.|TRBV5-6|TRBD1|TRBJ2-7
TGTGCCAGCAGCCCGGGACAGGGGGCGCGTGAGCAGTACTTC
CASSPGQGAREQYF
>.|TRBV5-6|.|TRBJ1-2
TGTGCCAGCAGCTTGAAGAATCCGGACCACTATGGCTACACCTTC
CASSLKNPDHYGYTF
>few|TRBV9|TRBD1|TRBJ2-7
TGTGCCAGCAGCCCCACAGGGGGACGGTACGAGCAGTACTTC
CASSPTGGRYEQYF
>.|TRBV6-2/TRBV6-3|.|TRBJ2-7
TGTGCCAGCAGTTACACCTACGAGCAGTACTTC
CASSYTYEQYF
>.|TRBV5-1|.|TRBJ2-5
TGCGCCAGCAGCGCAGGAAGGGGGCAAGAGACCCAGTACTTC
CASSAGRGQETQYF
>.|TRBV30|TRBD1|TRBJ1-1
TGTGCCTGGAGTCTCGGACAGGGGGCGGGTGAAGCTTTCTTT
CAWSLGQGAGEAFF
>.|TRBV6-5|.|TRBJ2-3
TGTGCCAGCACTCCTCGCGGGACCACAGATACGCAGTATTTT
CASTPRGTTDTQYF
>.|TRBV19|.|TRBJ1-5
TGTGCCAGTAGTGCCCAGTTATCGGGGTACAAGGGCAATCAGCCCCAGCATTTT
CASSAQLSGYKGNQPQHF
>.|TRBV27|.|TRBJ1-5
TGTGCCAGCAGTTTATTTTGGGTGCACAATCAGCCCCAGCATTTT
CASSLFWVHNQPQHF
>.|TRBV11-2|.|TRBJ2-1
TGTGCCAGCAGCTTACCCCGGGACCAAGCTAATGTCTATGAGCAGTTCTTC
CASSLPRDQANVYEQFF
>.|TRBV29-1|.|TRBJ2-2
TGCAGCGTTGATAGGAGGGTTGAGGACGGGGAGCTGTTTTTT
CSVDRRVEDGELFF
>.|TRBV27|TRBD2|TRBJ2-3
TGTGCCAGCAGCCTGACTAGCGGGAGGAGGCGGTATTTT
CASSLTSGRRRYF
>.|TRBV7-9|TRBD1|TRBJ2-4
TGTGCCAGCAGCTCCAGGACAGGGCCGAACATTCAGTACTTC
CASSSRTGPNIQYF
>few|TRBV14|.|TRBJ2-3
TGTGCCAGCAGCCAAGGCTCAGATACGCAGTATTTT
CASSQGSDTQYF
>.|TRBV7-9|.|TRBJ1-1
TGTGCCAGCAGCCTTACGGGCCCGAGGACTGAAGCTTTCTTT
CASSLTGPRTEAFF
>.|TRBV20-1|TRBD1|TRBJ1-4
TGCAGTGCTAGAGGTTGGACAGGGGCAACTAATGAAAAACTGTTTTTT
CSARGWTGATNEKLFF
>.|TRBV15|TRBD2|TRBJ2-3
TGTGCCACCAGCAGATGGACTAGCGGCACAGATACGCAGTATTTT
CATSRWTSGTDTQYF
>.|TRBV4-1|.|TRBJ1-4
TGCGCCAGCGCCCAGGGATTTGGTGAAAAACTGTTTTTT
CASAQGFGEKLFF
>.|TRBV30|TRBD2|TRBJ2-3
TGTGCCTGGAGTGTTACTAGCGGCTTCACAGATACGCAGTATTTT
CAWSVTSGFTDTQYF
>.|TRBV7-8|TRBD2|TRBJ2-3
TGTGCCAGCAGCTTAGCGGCTAGCGGGAGTCCCGATACGCAGTATTTT
CASSLAASGSPDTQYF
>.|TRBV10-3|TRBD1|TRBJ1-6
TGTGCCATCAGTGAGTCAGGGGACAGGGGGAATGGTTCACCCCTCCACTTT
CAISESGDRGNGSPLHF
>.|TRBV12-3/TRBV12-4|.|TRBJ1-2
TGTGCCAGCAGTTTCCCACAGGCCAACTATGGCTACACCTTC
CASSFPQANYGYTF
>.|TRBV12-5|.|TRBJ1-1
TGTGCTAGTGGTTTGGCGGGGGACCAAGCTTTCTTT
CASGLAGDQAFF